This TCR beta chain was recovered during a study of blood T cells in healthy people across ages. Comments on this clonotype: What it binds is unknown.

Whole-study findings and limits: It was held that diversity estimates obtained from one million T cells represented underestimates.

Sample-barcoded 5' priming and a J-beta primer mix drove a second PCR of roughly 6 to 12 cycles. Each CDR3 protein is one row after TCRdb ran MiXCR on the 5' RACE reads. This table has 750,000 to 950,000 distinct CDR3 sequences, almost 30% appearing once. The same data also contributed to another study, on T cells of mothers and their children. As that report states: The people who donated were three healthy Caucasian mothers and their six children.

The receptor was isolated from a woman aged 40-49 years in good health. Input material: blood.

The CDR3 DNA follows: TGTGCCAGCAGCTTAGCGCGCCAGGGCGGGGATAAACTGTTTTTT. Protein sequence: CASSLARQGGDKLFF. The rearrangement uses TRBV7-2 and TRBJ1-4; possible D gene TRBD1, 5 bases. Germline loops: CDR1 SGHTA, CDR2 FQGNSA. This CDR3 has 15 amino acids. The ends were cut back, 0 bases at V and 11 bases at J, with 16 bases in the middle. The variable domain in full, completed from reference TRBV7-2 and TRBJ1-4, reads GAGVSQSPSNKVTEKGKDVELRCDPISGHTALYWYRQSLGQGLEFLIYFQGNSAPDKSGLPSDRFSAERTGGSVSTLTIQRTQQEDSAVYLCASSLARQGGDKLFFGSGTQLSVL.